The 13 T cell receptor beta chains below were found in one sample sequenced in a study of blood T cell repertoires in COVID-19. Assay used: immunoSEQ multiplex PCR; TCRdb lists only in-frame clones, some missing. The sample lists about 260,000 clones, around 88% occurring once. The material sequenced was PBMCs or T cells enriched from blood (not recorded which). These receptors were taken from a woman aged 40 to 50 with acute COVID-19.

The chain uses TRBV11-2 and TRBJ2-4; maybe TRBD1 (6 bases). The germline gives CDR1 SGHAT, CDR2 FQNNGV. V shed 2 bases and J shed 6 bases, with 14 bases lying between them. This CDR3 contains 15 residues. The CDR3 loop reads CASSLNHGTLNIQYF. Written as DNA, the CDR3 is TGTGCCAGCAGCTTAAACCACGGGACACTAAACATTCAGTACTTC.

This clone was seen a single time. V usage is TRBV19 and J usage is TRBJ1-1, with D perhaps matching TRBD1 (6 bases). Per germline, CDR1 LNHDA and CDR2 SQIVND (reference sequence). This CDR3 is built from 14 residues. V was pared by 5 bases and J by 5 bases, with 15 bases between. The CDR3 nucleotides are TGTGCCAGTAGTCCCTGGACAGATCAAACTGAAGCTTTCTTT. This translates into CASSPWTDQTEAFF.

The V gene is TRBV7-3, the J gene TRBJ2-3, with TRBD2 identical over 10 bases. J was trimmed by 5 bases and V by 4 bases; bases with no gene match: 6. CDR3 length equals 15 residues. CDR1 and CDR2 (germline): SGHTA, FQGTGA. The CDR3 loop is CASSSGTSARDTQYF. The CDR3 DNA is TGTGCCAGCAGCTCCGGGACTAGCGCCAGAGATACGCAGTATTTT. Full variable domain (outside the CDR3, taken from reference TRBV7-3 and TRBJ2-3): GAGVSQTPSNKVTEKGKYVELRCDPISGHTALYWYRQSLGQGPEFLIYFQGTGAADDSGLPNDRFFAVRPEGSVSTLKIQRTERGDSAVYLCASSSGTSARDTQYFGPGTRLTVL.

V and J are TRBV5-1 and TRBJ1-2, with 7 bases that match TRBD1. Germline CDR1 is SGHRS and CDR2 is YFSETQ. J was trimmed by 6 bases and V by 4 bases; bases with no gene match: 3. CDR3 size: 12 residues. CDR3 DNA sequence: TGCGCCAGCAGCCAGGGGACAGATGGCTACACCTTC. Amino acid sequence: CASSQGTDGYTF. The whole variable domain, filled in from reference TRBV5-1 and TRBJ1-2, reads KAGVTQTPRYLIKTRGQQVTLSCSPISGHRSVSWYQQTPGQGLQFLFEYFSETQRNKGNFPGRFSGRQFSNSRSEMNVSTLELGDSALYLCASSQGTDGYTFGSGTRLTVV.

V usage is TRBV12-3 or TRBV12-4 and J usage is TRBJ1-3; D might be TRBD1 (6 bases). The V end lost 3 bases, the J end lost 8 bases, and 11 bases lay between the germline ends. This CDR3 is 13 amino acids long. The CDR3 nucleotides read TGTGCCAGCAGTTTGAGGGGGTCAGACACCATATATTTT. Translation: CASSLRGSDTIYF.

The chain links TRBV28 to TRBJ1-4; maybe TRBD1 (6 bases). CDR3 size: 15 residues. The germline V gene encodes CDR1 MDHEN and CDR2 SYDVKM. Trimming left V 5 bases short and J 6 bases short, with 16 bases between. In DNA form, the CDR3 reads TGTGCCAGCAGTGATGCAGGGGCAGGGCATGAAAAACTGTTTTTT. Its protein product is CASSDAGAGHEKLFF.

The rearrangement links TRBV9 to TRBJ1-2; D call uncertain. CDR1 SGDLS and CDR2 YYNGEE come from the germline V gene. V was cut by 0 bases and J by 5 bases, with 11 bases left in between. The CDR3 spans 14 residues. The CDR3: CASSVGSGEYGYTF. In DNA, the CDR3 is TGTGCCAGCAGCGTAGGTTCTGGAGAGTATGGCTACACCTTC.

The CDR3 region has the DNA TGTGCCAGCAGCCAAGCGGACTGGGAAGAGACCCAGTACTTC. This sequence encodes CASSQADWEETQYF. V and J are TRBV3-1 (or the pseudogene TRBV3-2) and TRBJ2-5; weak D call: TRBD2 (5 bases). The CDR3 sequence is 14 residues long. Germline CDR1 and CDR2: LGHDT and YNNKEL (reference sequence). Trimming took 1 base from V and 3 from J, leaving 9 bases between them.

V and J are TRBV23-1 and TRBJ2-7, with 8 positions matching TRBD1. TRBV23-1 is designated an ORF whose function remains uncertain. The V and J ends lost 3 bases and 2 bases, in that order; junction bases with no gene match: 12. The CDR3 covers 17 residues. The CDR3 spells CASSHPDREIRAYEQYV. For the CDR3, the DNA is TGCGCCAGCAGTCACCCGGACAGGGAGATTAGGGCCTACGAGCAGTACGTC.

The CDR3 is CASSSMVPPYEQYV. CDR3 DNA sequence: TGTGCCAGCAGCTCTATGGTGCCCCCCTACGAGCAGTACGTC. V and J are TRBV5-5 and TRBJ2-7, with unresolved D. Germline V gene sequence: CDR1 SGHKS, CDR2 YYEKEE (reference sequence). Trimming took off 3 bases at V and 2 bases at J, with 12 bases between the two ends. This CDR3 has 14 amino acids.

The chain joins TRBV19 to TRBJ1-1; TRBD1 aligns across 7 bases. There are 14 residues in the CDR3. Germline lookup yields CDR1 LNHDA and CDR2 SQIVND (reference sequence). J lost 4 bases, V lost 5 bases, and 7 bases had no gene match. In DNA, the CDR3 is TGTGCCAGTAGTGTTACCCGGGACAGCACTGAAGCTTTCTTT. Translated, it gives CASSVTRDSTEAFF.

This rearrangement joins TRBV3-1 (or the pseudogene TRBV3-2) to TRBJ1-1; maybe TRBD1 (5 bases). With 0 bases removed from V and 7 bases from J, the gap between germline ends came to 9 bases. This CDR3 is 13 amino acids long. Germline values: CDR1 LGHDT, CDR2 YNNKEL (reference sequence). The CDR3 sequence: CASSQEGQGEAFF. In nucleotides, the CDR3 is TGTGCCAGCAGCCAAGAGGGCCAGGGTGAAGCTTTCTTT.

The CDR3 region is CATKSRVRDTQYF. The DNA for the CDR3 is TGTGCCACTAAAAGTAGAGTCCGAGATACGCAGTATTTT. The chain uses TRBV24-1 and TRBJ2-3, with D uncertain. The CDR3 sequence is 13 residues long. Germline-derived CDR1 and CDR2 are KGHDR and SFDVKD. V dropped 10 bases and J dropped 5 bases, with 15 bases sitting between them.